This is a list of T cell receptor beta chains from one sample in a study of OX40 agonist ivuxolimab in advanced cancers. Data came from immunoSEQ multiplex PCR; TCRdb stores just in-frame clones and leaves some out. The sample lists 55,000 to 80,000 clones, 86% occurring once. The material was CD4+ or CD8+ T cells sorted from blood, obtained in a trial of the OX40 agonist ivuxolimab. These receptors were collected from an adult with an advanced solid tumor such as melanoma, head and neck, liver or kidney cancer. CDR3s include the opening cysteine and the closing phenylalanine or tryptophan. The order of the fields is clone size, D gene, V gene, J gene, CDR3 DNA, CDR3 protein. A D gene is named only where the DNA matches it firmly. Size is omitted from some rows. Given values are once, few, many or a class for expanded clones.

-	-	TRBV10-3	TRBJ1-2	TGTGCCAGCAGTCGACAGGAAATCCAGTATGGCTACACCTTC	CASSRQEIQYGYTF
-	TRBD1	TRBV18	TRBJ1-1	TGTGCCAGCTCACCAGGGAGGGACAGGCCCGAAGCTTTCTTT	CASSPGRDRPEAFF
-	-	TRBV6-5	TRBJ1-4	TGTGCCAGCAGTTACCGAGGGGATGAAAAACTGTTTTTT	CASSYRGDEKLFF
-	-	TRBV30	TRBJ2-3	TGTGCCCACACCAGGGTTAGCACAGATACGCAGTATTTT	CAHTRVSTDTQYF
-	-	TRBV5-1	TRBJ2-7	TGCGCCAGCAGCCCGGAACCGGGATCCTTGGGGGAGCAGTACTTC	CASSPEPGSLGEQYF
few	-	TRBV19	TRBJ1-5	TGTGCCAGTAGTATAGGAACAGGGCAGCCCCAGCATTTT	CASSIGTGQPQHF
-	TRBD1	TRBV29-1	TRBJ1-2	TGCAGCGCTTTGACAGGGGATGGCTACACCTTC	CSALTGDGYTF
-	-	TRBV2	TRBJ1-5	TGTGCCAGCAGTGAACGGACAGACGGTCAGCCCCAGCATTTT	CASSERTDGQPQHF
-	-	TRBV10-3	TRBJ2-6	TGTGCCATCCAGGGGGACTGGTGGTCTGGGGCCAACGTCCTGACTTTC	CAIQGDWWSGANVLTF
-	TRBD1	TRBV6-6	TRBJ1-5	TGTGCCAGCACTAAGACAGGGGACAATCAGCCCCAGCATTTT	CASTKTGDNQPQHF
-	TRBD1	TRBV19	TRBJ1-1	TGTGCCAGTAGTCCTCGCAGGGGGCATGAGAACACTGAAGCTTTCTTT	CASSPRRGHENTEAFF
-	TRBD1	TRBV7-9	TRBJ2-2	TGTGCCAGCAGCTTTTCCCCCACAGGGACAGCATCAACCGGGGAGCTGTTTTTT	CASSFSPTGTASTGELFF
once	-	TRBV11-2	TRBJ2-5	TGTGCCAGCAGCGGTGGACTTCAAGAGACCCAGTACTTC	CASSGGLQETQYF
-	-	TRBV5-4	TRBJ2-7	TGTGCCAGCAGCTTGTGGTCCGCAAACTACGAGCAGTACTTC	CASSLWSANYEQYF
-	TRBD2	TRBV28	TRBJ2-2	TGTGCCGGCGGGGGGTCGGAAGTGAACACCGGGGAGCTGTTTTTT	CAGGGSEVNTGELFF
-	-	TRBV6-5	TRBJ1-5	TGTGCCAGCTCCCCTGTGTCTGATCGGCCCCAGCATTTT	CASSPVSDRPQHF
-	-	TRBV12-2	TRBJ2-7	TGTGCAAGTCGCTTAGGGGGTAGGGCCTACGAGCAGTACTTC	CASRLGGRAYEQYF
-	TRBD1	TRBV5-6	TRBJ2-2	TGTGCCAGCAGCCCCATTGGACAGGGGCACTTAAGAGGGGAGCTGTTTTTT	CASSPIGQGHLRGELFF
-	-	TRBV19	TRBJ1-1	TGTGCCAGTAGTCCAACTTCGAACACTGAAGCTTTCTTT	CASSPTSNTEAFF
-	TRBD2	TRBV5-4	TRBJ2-1	TGTGCCAGCAGCTTGGGCGGCGGGGGGGCTCCCAATGAGCAGTTCTTC	CASSLGGGGAPNEQFF
-	TRBD1	TRBV4-3	TRBJ1-2	TGCGCCAGCAGCCAAGATTTAACAGGGGCCTACTATGGCTACACCTTC	CASSQDLTGAYYGYTF
-	-	TRBV2	TRBJ2-7	TGTGCCAGCAGTGAGTCGGACTACTCCTACGAGCAGTACTTC	CASSESDYSYEQYF
-	-	TRBV5-4	TRBJ2-7	TGTGCCAGCAGCGGGGCCGTGGGTTACGAGCAGTACTTC	CASSGAVGYEQYF
-	TRBD2	TRBV28	TRBJ2-1	TGTGCCAGCAGCACAGGGTTCGGGACTAGCGGGGGGCTAAAAGGCAAGGCCAATGAGCAGTTCTTC	CASSTGFGTSGGLKGKANEQFF
-	TRBD1	TRBV4-1	TRBJ1-5	TGCGCCAGCAGCACCCGGACAGGGGATTTTGTCAATCAGCCCCAGCATTTT	CASSTRTGDFVNQPQHF
-	-	TRBV7-9	TRBJ1-2	TGTGCCAGCAGCTTAGATTGGGGGGACTATGGCTACACCTTC	CASSLDWGDYGYTF
-	-	TRBV18	TRBJ2-2	TGTGCCAGCTCACAAGGACCCGGGGAGCTGTTTTTT	CASSQGPGELFF
-	-	TRBV19	TRBJ1-4	TGTGCCAGTAGTTCTACCGGACAGAAGAATGAAAAACTGTTTTTT	CASSSTGQKNEKLFF
-	-	TRBV9	TRBJ1-1	TGTGCCAGCAGCGTAGATGTCGGGAAGAACACTGAAGCTTTCTTT	CASSVDVGKNTEAFF
-	-	TRBV9	TRBJ2-7	TGTGCCAGCACACTCTCAGGGAGCTCCTACGAGCAGTACTTC	CASTLSGSSYEQYF
-	TRBD1	TRBV5-1	TRBJ1-4	TGCGCCAGCAGCCGGGACAGGGGGCTTGAAAAACTGTTTTTT	CASSRDRGLEKLFF
-	-	TRBV5-4	TRBJ1-2	TGTGCCAGCACCCTTATATCGGGGGCCGGCTTTGGCTACACCTTC	CASTLISGAGFGYTF
-	TRBD1	TRBV7-6	TRBJ2-7	TGTGCCAGCAGCTTAGAGGCAGGGGGCTACGAGCAGTACTTC	CASSLEAGGYEQYF
-	-	TRBV11-2	TRBJ1-2	TGTGCCAGCAGCTTAGATTTGGAAGGGCTCAACTATGGCTACACCTTC	CASSLDLEGLNYGYTF
once	-	TRBV6-5	TRBJ2-5	TGTGCCAGCATGTTTCGGTCGGAAGAGACCCAGTACTTC	CASMFRSEETQYF
-	-	TRBV13	TRBJ1-2	TGTGCCAGCAGCTACCGACGGACCCCCGGGGTTAGTGGCTACACCTTC	CASSYRRTPGVSGYTF
-	-	TRBV19	TRBJ1-1	TGTGCCAGTAGTATTGGTCACGCACAGACGACTGAAGCTTTCTTT	CASSIGHAQTTEAFF
-	TRBD1	TRBV11-2	TRBJ1-6	TGTGCCAGCAGCCTTCTTGGGACAGCAGCTTCACCCCTCCACTTT	CASSLLGTAASPLHF
medium-sized	TRBD2	TRBV9	TRBJ2-3	TGTGCCAGCAGCTCTCCGGGACTAGCGGGGGGGAAAGCGCAGTATTTT	CASSSPGLAGGKAQYF
-	TRBD2	TRBV6-5	TRBJ2-1	TGTGCCAGCAGTTCCCCAAGCGGGGGGTTCCGCACTGAGCAGTTCTTC	CASSSPSGGFRTEQFF
-	-	TRBV4-2	TRBJ2-1	TGTGCCAGCAGCCAGGAGGGACTCGGGACACCAAACAATGAGCAGTTCTTC	CASSQEGLGTPNNEQFF
-	TRBD1	TRBV28	TRBJ1-4	TGTGCCAGCAGTACATCCGGGACAGGGGTCGAAAAACTGTTTTTT	CASSTSGTGVEKLFF
-	TRBD1	TRBV7-6	TRBJ2-2	TGTGCCAGCAGCTTAGAGACAGGGAGCAACACCGGGGAGCTGTTTTTT	CASSLETGSNTGELFF